The sample holds many counts of the clone carrying this T cell receptor (beta chain). Its antigen is unknown. This sample is part of a study of CD8 T cells in ankylosing spondylitis. Whole-study findings and limits: Characteristic, it appeared, of ankylosing spondylitis blood was a TCR beta motif of about eight highly homologous variants. Disease-linked clones were CD8+ and relatively rare in peripheral blood.

In TCRdb, the 5' RACE reads were re-called with MiXCR into one record per CDR3 protein. The data show over 150,000 distinct CDR3 sequences, 9.5% to 15% seen once. Germline V gene lookup returns CDR1 MNHEY and CDR2 SMNVEV (reference sequence). The CDR3 has 16 residues. J was trimmed by 3 bases and V by 6 bases; bases with no gene match: 14. The clonotype comes from a male donor with ankylosing spondylitis or in good health (not recorded which). Specimen: blood, either unsorted or a sorted T cell fraction (not recorded which). The chain has TRBV27 and TRBJ2-7, with TRBD2 matching 7 bases. This chain's CDR3 is CASSSERGKSYYEQYF. The CDR3 nucleotides are TGTGCCAGCAGCTCGGAGCGGGGAAAATCTTACTACGAGCAGTACTTC.